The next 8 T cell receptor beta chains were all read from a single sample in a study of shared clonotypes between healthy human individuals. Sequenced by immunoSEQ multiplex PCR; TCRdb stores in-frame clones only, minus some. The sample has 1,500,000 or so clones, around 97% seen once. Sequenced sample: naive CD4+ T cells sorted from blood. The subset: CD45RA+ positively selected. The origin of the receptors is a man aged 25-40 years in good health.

CDR3 sequence reads: CASSVTTNQPQHF. The CDR3 DNA sequence: TGTGCCAGCAGCGTAACAACAAATCAGCCCCAGCATTTT. The rearrangement joins TRBV11-2 to TRBJ1-5; the D is unclear. CDR1 is SGHAT and CDR2 is FQNNGV in the germline V gene. V gave up 5 bases and J gave up 4 bases, with 9 bases separating them. The CDR3 length is 13 residues.

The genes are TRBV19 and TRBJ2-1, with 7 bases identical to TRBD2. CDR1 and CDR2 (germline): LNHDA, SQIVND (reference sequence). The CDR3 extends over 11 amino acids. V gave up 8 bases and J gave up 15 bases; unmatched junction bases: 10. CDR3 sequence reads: CASGQGLNAFF. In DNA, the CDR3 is TGTGCCAGTGGTCAGGGACTAAATGCGTTCTTC.

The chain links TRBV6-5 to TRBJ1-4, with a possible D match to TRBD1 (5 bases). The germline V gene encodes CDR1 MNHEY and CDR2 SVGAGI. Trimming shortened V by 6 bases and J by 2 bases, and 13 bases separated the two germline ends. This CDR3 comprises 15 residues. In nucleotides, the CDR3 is TGTGCCAGCAGCATGGGACGGGGTACTAATGAAAAACTGTTTTTT. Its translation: CASSMGRGTNEKLFF.

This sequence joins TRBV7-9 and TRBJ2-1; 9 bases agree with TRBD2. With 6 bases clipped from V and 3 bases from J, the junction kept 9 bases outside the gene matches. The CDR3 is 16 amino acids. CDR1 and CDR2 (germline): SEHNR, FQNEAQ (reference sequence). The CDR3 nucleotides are TGTGCCAGCAGTGTAGTAGCGGGAGTGGTCTACAATGAGCAGTTCTTC. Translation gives CASSVVAGVVYNEQFF.

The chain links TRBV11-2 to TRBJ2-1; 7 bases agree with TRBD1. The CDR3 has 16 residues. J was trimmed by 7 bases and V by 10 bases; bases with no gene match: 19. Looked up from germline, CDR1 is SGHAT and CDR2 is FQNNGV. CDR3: CATRLVRGLVENEQFF. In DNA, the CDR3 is TGTGCCACCAGGCTTGTAAGGGGGCTCGTCGAGAATGAGCAGTTCTTC.

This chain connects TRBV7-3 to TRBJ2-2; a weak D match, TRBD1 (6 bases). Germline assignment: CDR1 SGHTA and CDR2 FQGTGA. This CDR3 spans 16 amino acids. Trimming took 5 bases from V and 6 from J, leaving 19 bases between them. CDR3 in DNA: TGTGCCAGCAGCCATCCGGGACAACGCCTCGCCGGGGAGCTGTTTTTT. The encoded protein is CASSHPGQRLAGELFF.

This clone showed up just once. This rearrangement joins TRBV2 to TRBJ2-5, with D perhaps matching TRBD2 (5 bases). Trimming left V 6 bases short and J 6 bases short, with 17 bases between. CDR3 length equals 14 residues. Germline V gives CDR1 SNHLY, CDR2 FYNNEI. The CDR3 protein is CASSLRPSGKTQYF. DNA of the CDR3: TGTGCCAGCAGCCTACGACCCAGCGGAAAGACCCAGTACTTC.

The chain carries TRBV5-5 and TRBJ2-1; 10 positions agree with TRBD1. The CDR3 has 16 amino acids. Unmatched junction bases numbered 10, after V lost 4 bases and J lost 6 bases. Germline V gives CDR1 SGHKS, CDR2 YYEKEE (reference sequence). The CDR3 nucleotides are TGTGCCAGCAGCGAGTTAGGGACAGGGGTGGGCAATGAGCAGTTCTTC. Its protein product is CASSELGTGVGNEQFF.